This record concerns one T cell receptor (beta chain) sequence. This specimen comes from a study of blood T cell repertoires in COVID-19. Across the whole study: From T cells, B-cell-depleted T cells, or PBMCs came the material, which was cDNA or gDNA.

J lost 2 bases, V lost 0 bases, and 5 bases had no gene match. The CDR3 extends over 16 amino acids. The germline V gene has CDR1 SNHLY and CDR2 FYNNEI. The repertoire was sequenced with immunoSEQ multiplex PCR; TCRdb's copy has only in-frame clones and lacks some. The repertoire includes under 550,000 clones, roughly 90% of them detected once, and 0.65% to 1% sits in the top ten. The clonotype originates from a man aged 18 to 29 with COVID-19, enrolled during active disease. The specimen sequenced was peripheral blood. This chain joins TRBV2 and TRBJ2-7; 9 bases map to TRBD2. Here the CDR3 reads CASSEATAGGAYEQYF. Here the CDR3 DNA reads TGTGCCAGCAGTGAAGCGACAGCGGGAGGTGCCTACGAGCAGTACTTC.